The rows below give T cell receptor beta chains drawn from one sample of a study of shared clonotypes between healthy human individuals. Clones were sequenced by immunoSEQ multiplex PCR, and TCRdb holds only the in-frame ones, with some missing. The profile covers 700,000 to 950,000 clones, with 90% to 97% appearing a single time and 0.2% to 0.25% taken by the ten largest. Sequenced input: naive CD8+ T cells sorted from blood. The receptors stem from a man aged 25 to 45 in good health. CDR3s include the opening cysteine and the closing phenylalanine or tryptophan. D genes are given only for firm matches. Clone size is given for some rows only: seen once, a few or many times, or a class if the clone is expanded.

once,-,TRBV7-9,TRBJ2-1,TGTGCCAGCAGCTTACTAGCGAACAATGAGCAGTTCTTC,CASSLLANNEQFF
-,-,TRBV5-8,TRBJ1-1,TGTGCCAGCAGCTATAATTGGGCCCCTGAAGCTTTCTTT,CASSYNWAPEAFF
-,-,TRBV21-1,TRBJ2-4,TGTGCCAGCAGCGACCAGGGGGCAGGGGACATTCAGTACTTC,CASSDQGAGDIQYF
-,-,TRBV20-1,TRBJ1-1,TGCAGTGCTAGAGACACTGAAGCTTTCTTT,CSARDTEAFF
-,TRBD1,TRBV5-1,TRBJ2-7,TGCGCCAGCAGCTTGTCATCGGGACAGGGGGCCTACGAGCAGTACTTC,CASSLSSGQGAYEQYF
-,-,TRBV2,TRBJ2-1,TGTGCCAGCACCGGGGGGCGAAATGAGCAGTTCTTC,CASTGGRNEQFF
-,-,TRBV30,TRBJ2-7,TGTGCCTGGAGTGGGGCAACCTACGAGCAGTACTTC,CAWSGATYEQYF
-,TRBD1,TRBV27,TRBJ2-2,TGTGCCAGCAGTTTATCCGTCACAGGGGACCTGTCCGGGGAGCTGTTTTTT,CASSLSVTGDLSGELFF
-,-,TRBV19,TRBJ2-5,TGTGCCAGTAGTATAGACATGGGTACTTCACAAACCCAAGAGACCCAGTACTTC,CASSIDMGTSQTQETQYF
-,TRBD1,TRBV29-1,TRBJ1-1,TGCGTAACCGGGACAGCTGAAGCTTTCTTT,CVTGTAEAFF
-,TRBD1,TRBV13,TRBJ1-2,TGTGCCAGCAGCTTATTGAGGGACAGAACCGACTATGGCTACACCTTC,CASSLLRDRTDYGYTF
once,-,TRBV7-8,TRBJ1-1,TGTGCCAGCAGCTTACGAGGGAGCACTGAAGCTTTCTTT,CASSLRGSTEAFF
-,TRBD2,TRBV5-1,TRBJ2-2,TGCGCCAGCAGCTTAGGGACTAGCGGAGACACCGGGGAGCTGTTTTTT,CASSLGTSGDTGELFF
-,-,TRBV27,TRBJ2-1,TGTGCCAGCAGTTCCCACCCATGGACAAACTACAATGAGCAGTTCTTC,CASSSHPWTNYNEQFF
-,-,TRBV28,TRBJ1-1,TGTGCCAGCAGTTTGGGTCGGGGGTTGAACACTGAAGCTTTCTTT,CASSLGRGLNTEAFF
-,TRBD1,TRBV4-3,TRBJ2-1,TGCGCCAGCAGCCAGGACAGGGGGCGCACTGAGCAGTTCTTC,CASSQDRGRTEQFF
-,TRBD2,TRBV11-2,TRBJ2-7,TGTGCCAGCAGCTTAGACCGTAGCGGGACTCTCTCCGAGCAGTACTTC,CASSLDRSGTLSEQYF
-,TRBD2,TRBV7-8,TRBJ2-7,TGTGCCAGCAGAGGGCTAGCGGGCTTCTACGAGCAGTACTTC,CASRGLAGFYEQYF
-,-,TRBV29-1,TRBJ2-7,TGCAGCGTGGAGGTGGGGGCCGCACGGGGTCACTACGAGCAGTACTTC,CSVEVGAARGHYEQYF
-,-,TRBV5-6,TRBJ1-5,TGTGCCAGCAGCTTGGAGGGGGGTCAGCCCCAGCATTTT,CASSLEGGQPQHF
-,TRBD1,TRBV10-3,TRBJ2-6,TGTGCCATCAGTGGTGACAGGGGATCCGGGGCCAACGTCCTGACTTTC,CAISGDRGSGANVLTF
-,TRBD2,TRBV4-2,TRBJ2-1,TGTGCCAGCAGCCAAGTGGAGACTAGCTTCAATGAGCAGTTCTTC,CASSQVETSFNEQFF
-,TRBD1,TRBV7-9,TRBJ2-1,TGTGCCAGCAGCCCAAGACAGGGCTACAATGAGCAGTTCTTC,CASSPRQGYNEQFF
-,TRBD1,TRBV18,TRBJ1-4,TGTGCCAGCTCCGGACAGGAAGTTGAAAAACTGTTTTTT,CASSGQEVEKLFF
-,TRBD2,TRBV7-9,TRBJ2-7,TGTGCCAGCAGCTTAAACGCGGGAGCGTACGAGCAGTACTTC,CASSLNAGAYEQYF
-,-,TRBV10-2,TRBJ1-5,TGCGCCAGCAGTGATATCGGTAGGACGGCCAGTATACCCCAGCATTTT,CASSDIGRTASIPQHF
-,-,TRBV5-1,TRBJ2-7,TGCGCCAGCAGACAGGGTTCCAACGAGCAGTACTTC,CASRQGSNEQYF
-,TRBD1,TRBV6-1,TRBJ2-1,TGTGCCAGCAGTGTTAAGTACAGGGGCCTAAGAGCCCTATTCGGCAATGAGCAGTTCTTC,CASSVKYRGLRALFGNEQFF
-,TRBD2,TRBV29-1,TRBJ2-7,TGCAGCGTTGAATCTGGACTAGCGGGTTCCAGCCTCTACGAGCAGTACTTC,CSVESGLAGSSLYEQYF